The 17 T cell receptor beta chains given below trace back to one sample, sequenced in a study of response to subunit inactivated influenza vaccine. MiXCR, run by TCRdb on the RT-PCR reads, gives a single entry per CDR3 protein. Of approximately 500,000 distinct CDR3 sequences in the sample, 12% to 15% were seen once. The sequences come from PBMCs from blood, collected 11 to 12 days after vaccination. Receptor source: a man aged 45 to 65 who received an inactivated influenza vaccine.

This clonotype has a handful of counts. The genes are TRBV12-3 or TRBV12-4 and TRBJ1-5, with D hard to call. The CDR3 totals 13 residues. The V end lost 3 bases, the J end lost 9 bases, and 12 bases lay between the germline ends. CDR3 protein: CASSLNRLGPQHF. The CDR3 region has the DNA TGTGCCAGCAGTTTGAACCGGTTGGGGCCCCAGCATTTT.

This clonotype turned up a few times. The rearrangement uses TRBV20-1 and TRBJ2-7; perhaps D is TRBD1 or TRBD2 (6 bases each). Per germline, CDR1 DFQATT and CDR2 SNEGSKA (reference sequence). There are 14 residues in the CDR3. The ends were cut back, 0 bases at V and 2 bases at J, with 11 bases in the middle. In DNA, the CDR3 is TGCAGTGCTAGAGATTCGGGGGCCGCCTACGAGCAGTACTTC. Its protein product is CSARDSGAAYEQYF.

The rearrangement links TRBV7-2 to TRBJ2-5, with 7 positions matching TRBD2. This CDR3 contains 15 residues. V shed 2 bases, J shed 6 bases, and the junction held 9 bases outside the gene matches. CDR1 and CDR2 from the germline V gene are SGHTA and FQGNSA. In DNA, the CDR3 is TGTGCCAGCAGCTTAAAGACGGGAGGATTGCAGACCCAGTACTTC. This gives the protein CASSLKTGGLQTQYF.

This clonotype appeared many times. The chain uses TRBV12-3 or TRBV12-4 and TRBJ2-3; no clear D. V lost 3 bases and J 0 bases, leaving 7 bases between the germline ends. The CDR3 spans 14 residues. Here the CDR3 reads CASSFYRSTDTQYF. Here the CDR3 DNA reads TGTGCCAGCAGTTTCTACAGAAGCACAGATACGCAGTATTTT.

V is TRBV5-5 and J is TRBJ1-1; TRBD1 matches 7 bases. V dropped 3 bases and J dropped 0; count of bases not matched to a gene: 5. The CDR3 runs 15 residues. Germline V lookup: CDR1 SGHKS, CDR2 YYEKEE (reference sequence). CDR3 nucleotides: TGTGCCAGCAGCTGGGGACAGAATCTGAACACTGAAGCTTTCTTT. Its protein is CASSWGQNLNTEAFF.

The chain carries TRBV9 and TRBJ2-1; 7 bases fit TRBD1. V shed 3 bases and J 8 bases; nucleotides not matched to a gene: 11. CDR1 and CDR2 from the germline V gene are SGDLS and YYNGEE. CDR3 length: 15 residues. The CDR3 DNA reads TGTGCCAGCAGCGCCCTTCCAGGGGGTAGGGATGAGCAGTTCTTC. Its translation: CASSALPGGRDEQFF.

This rearrangement joins TRBV27 to TRBJ2-3; 8 bases agree with TRBD2. Germline trimming cut 9 bases from V and 2 bases from J; bases unmatched to any gene: 13. Germline V gives CDR1 MNHEY, CDR2 SMNVEV (reference sequence). The CDR3 spans 16 residues. The CDR3 DNA reads TGTGCCAGTTTACGTCGCGGGAGGCAAAACACAGATACGCAGTATTTT. Amino acid sequence: CASLRRGRQNTDTQYF.

The rearrangement joins TRBV15 to TRBJ2-2; tentative D call: TRBD1 (5 bases). The germline V and J ends were trimmed by 0 bases and 5 bases, with 10 bases remaining between them. This CDR3 has 15 residues. Germline assignment: CDR1 LNHNV and CDR2 YYDKDF (reference sequence). CDR3 sequence (DNA): TGTGCCACCAGCAGAGATTGGCAGGGTACCGGGGAGCTGTTTTTT. Translated, it gives CATSRDWQGTGELFF.

This clonotype came up a few times. The chain couples TRBV19 to TRBJ2-1; D tentatively reads TRBD1 or TRBD2 (5 bases each). This CDR3 contains 15 residues. V dropped 5 bases and J dropped 0 bases, with 11 bases sitting between them. Germline V gives CDR1 LNHDA, CDR2 SQIVND (reference sequence). CDR3 DNA sequence: TGTGCCAGTAGTGCTTGGGACGACTCCTACAATGAGCAGTTCTTC. It is translated as CASSAWDDSYNEQFF.

Only a few counts were recorded for this clonotype. V gene TRBV20-1 combines with J gene TRBJ1-5; D might be TRBD1 (6 bases). The CDR3 has 14 residues. With 3 bases removed from V and 7 bases from J, the gap between germline ends came to 16 bases. Germline CDR1 DFQATT, CDR2 SNEGSKA (reference sequence). This CDR3 is CSASIDGTYQPQHF. CDR3 DNA sequence: TGCAGTGCTAGTATTGACGGGACATACCAGCCCCAGCATTTT.

The V call is TRBV12-3 or TRBV12-4, the J call TRBJ1-4, with D possibly being TRBD1 (6 bases). V was shortened by 1 base and J by 6 bases, with 9 bases between the two germline ends. The CDR3 loop spans 14 amino acids. The CDR3: CASSLGRGDEKLFF. In DNA form, the CDR3 reads TGTGCCAGCAGTTTAGGGAGGGGGGATGAAAAACTGTTTTTT.

In this sample, this clonotype turned up many times. This chain links TRBV5-1 with TRBJ2-1; a weak D match, TRBD2 (5 bases). CDR3 length: 16 amino acids. From germline, CDR1 is SGHRS and CDR2 YFSETQ. V lost 0 bases, J lost 0 bases, and 10 bases lay in between. This chain's CDR3 is CASSLDTGSSYNEQFF. In nucleotides, the CDR3 is TGCGCCAGCAGCTTGGATACGGGAAGCTCCTACAATGAGCAGTTCTTC.

A few counts support this clonotype. This chain links TRBV20-1 with TRBJ2-7; either TRBD1 or TRBD2 may supply D (6 bases each). CDR1 is DFQATT and CDR2 is SNEGSKA in the germline V gene (reference sequence). CDR3 size: 14 residues. V was pared by 3 bases and J by 0 bases, with 12 bases between. CDR3 bases: TGCAGTGCTAGGTCGGGGGCCCACTCCTACGAGCAGTACTTC. It is translated as CSARSGAHSYEQYF.

This clonotype was observed at least ten times. J is TRBJ2-3 and V is TRBV20-1; D is undetermined. Germline CDR1 is DFQATT and CDR2 is SNEGSKA (reference sequence). The V end was cut by 0 bases, the J end by 2 bases, with 9 bases between. The length of the CDR3 is 14 residues. The CDR3 spells CSARDPQNTDTQYF. CDR3 in DNA: TGCAGTGCTAGAGATCCCCAGAACACAGATACGCAGTATTTT.

The rearrangement uses TRBV4-3 and TRBJ2-3, with D perhaps matching TRBD1 (6 bases). Trimming removed 0 bases at V and 0 bases at J, with 10 bases between. This CDR3 comprises 16 residues. The germline gives CDR1 LGHNA, CDR2 YSLEER. The DNA of the CDR3 is TGCGCCAGCAGCCAAGACTACAGGGTTAGCACAGATACGCAGTATTTT. Protein: CASSQDYRVSTDTQYF.

This clonotype was observed many times. The V gene is TRBV11-2, the J gene TRBJ1-4, with D perhaps matching TRBD1 (6 bases). The CDR3 spans 18 residues. CDR1 and CDR2 from the germline V gene are SGHAT and FQNNGV. V dropped 1 base and J dropped 5 bases, with 20 bases sitting between them. The CDR3 spells CASSLVGGIGQGNEKLFF. DNA of the CDR3: TGTGCCAGCAGCTTAGTTGGAGGGATCGGGCAGGGGAATGAAAAACTGTTTTTT.

The chain links TRBV12-3 or TRBV12-4 to TRBJ1-4; TRBD1 might be the D (5 bases). The CDR3 has 14 residues. Trimming stripped 3 bases from V and 6 bases from J, with 11 bases between. CDR3 DNA: TGTGCCAGCAGTTTGAGCCCGGGGGATGAAAAACTGTTTTTT. It yields the protein CASSLSPGDEKLFF.